Listed below are T cell receptor beta chains from one sample, sequenced in a study of blood T cell repertoires in COVID-19. The repertoire was sequenced with immunoSEQ multiplex PCR; TCRdb's copy has only in-frame clones and lacks some. Of roughly 87,000 clones in the sample, roughly 86% are singletons; the top ten hold about 25%. Source material: peripheral blood. These receptors all come from a human donor in a cohort sampled during active COVID-19. Both conserved end residues are part of each CDR3. The order of the fields is clone size, D gene, J gene, V gene, CDR3 protein, CDR3 DNA. D genes are given only for firm matches. Size is omitted from some rows. Given values are once, few, many or a class for expanded clones.

size: .
D: TRBD1
J: TRBJ2-2
V: TRBV6-5
CDR3: CATRRDRNTGELFF
DNA: TGTGCCACCCGCCGGGACAGAAACACCGGGGAGCTGTTTTTT

size: .
D: TRBD1
J: TRBJ1-1
V: TRBV6-5
CDR3: CAIRKTGQGGEAFF
DNA: TGTGCCATCCGAAAGACAGGGCAGGGGGGTGAAGCTTTCTTT

size: .
D: TRBD1
J: TRBJ2-1
V: TRBV7-2
CDR3: CASSLPGTGQFF
DNA: TGTGCCAGCAGCCTCCCCGGGACAGGGCAGTTCTTC

size: .
D: .
J: TRBJ2-2
V: TRBV3-1/TRBV3-2
CDR3: CASSPSAPGYGELFF
DNA: TGTGCCAGCAGCCCCTCCGCACCGGGTTACGGGGAGCTGTTTTTT

size: .
D: .
J: TRBJ2-1
V: TRBV10-1
CDR3: CASSEAGGSYYNEQFF
DNA: TGCGCCAGCAGTGAAGCTGGGGGCAGCTACTACAATGAGCAGTTCTTC

size: .
D: TRBD2
J: TRBJ2-7
V: TRBV6-5
CDR3: CASSWTSGRYEQYF
DNA: TGTGCCAGCAGTTGGACTAGCGGGAGATACGAGCAGTACTTC

size: .
D: .
J: TRBJ2-2
V: TRBV5-1
CDR3: CASNIQGNTGELFF
DNA: TGCGCCAGCAACATACAGGGAAACACCGGGGAGCTGTTTTTT

size: .
D: .
J: TRBJ2-5
V: TRBV7-9
CDR3: CASSSRATGGTQYF
DNA: TGTGCCAGCAGCTCCAGGGCCACCGGGGGGACCCAGTACTTC

size: .
D: .
J: TRBJ1-4
V: TRBV18
CDR3: CASSPLGGSNEKLFF
DNA: TGTGCCAGCTCACCCCTCGGCGGATCGAATGAAAAACTGTTTTTT

size: .
D: TRBD1
J: TRBJ1-5
V: TRBV18
CDR3: CASSPRTGGSNQPQHF
DNA: TGTGCCAGCTCACCTCGGACAGGGGGTAGCAATCAGCCCCAGCATTTT

size: .
D: TRBD1
J: TRBJ1-2
V: TRBV19
CDR3: CASSRTGSVANYGYTF
DNA: TGTGCCAGTAGTAGGACAGGGAGCGTAGCTAACTATGGCTACACCTTC

size: .
D: TRBD2
J: TRBJ2-2
V: TRBV4-1
CDR3: CASSQRGVANTGELFF
DNA: TGCGCCAGCAGCCAGCGGGGGGTCGCGAACACCGGGGAGCTGTTTTTT

size: .
D: .
J: TRBJ1-6
V: TRBV7-8
CDR3: CASSRSYNSPLHF
DNA: TGTGCCAGCAGCCGTTCATATAATTCACCCCTCCACTTT

size: .
D: TRBD2
J: TRBJ2-7
V: TRBV7-8
CDR3: CASRRGLAFDSYEQYF
DNA: TGTGCCAGCAGACGGGGACTAGCGTTCGACTCCTACGAGCAGTACTTC

size: .
D: TRBD1
J: TRBJ1-2
V: TRBV4-3
CDR3: CASSQLDRVKGYTF
DNA: TGCGCCAGCAGCCAACTGGACAGGGTAAAGGGCTACACCTTC

size: .
D: TRBD1
J: TRBJ2-1
V: TRBV6-5
CDR3: CASSPTGGHNEQFF
DNA: TGTGCCAGCAGCCCGACAGGGGGGCACAATGAGCAGTTCTTC

size: .
D: .
J: TRBJ2-5
V: TRBV11-2
CDR3: CASSLVGRVGQETQYF
DNA: TGTGCCAGCAGCTTAGTCGGCAGGGTCGGTCAAGAGACCCAGTACTTC

size: few
D: TRBD1
J: TRBJ2-2
V: TRBV4-3
CDR3: CASSRTGVTGELFF
DNA: TGCGCCAGCAGTCGAACAGGGGTCACCGGGGAGCTGTTTTTT

size: .
D: .
J: TRBJ1-6
V: TRBV5-1
CDR3: CASSLGSSGPIYNSPLHF
DNA: TGCGCCAGCAGCTTGGGGTCGTCAGGGCCCATCTATAATTCACCCCTCCACTTT

size: .
D: TRBD1
J: TRBJ1-2
V: TRBV2
CDR3: CASSERTGGVGYGYTF
DNA: TGTGCCAGCAGTGAAAGGACAGGTGGCGTTGGCTATGGCTACACCTTC

size: .
D: .
J: TRBJ1-5
V: TRBV3-1/TRBV3-2
CDR3: CASSRAWGEQPQHF
DNA: TGTGCCAGCAGCCGAGCGTGGGGGGAACAGCCCCAGCATTTT

size: once
D: TRBD1
J: TRBJ1-3
V: TRBV6-5
CDR3: CASSLRTGAGNTIYF
DNA: TGTGCCAGCAGTTTGCGGACAGGGGCTGGAAACACCATATATTTT

size: .
D: .
J: TRBJ2-7
V: TRBV11-2
CDR3: CASSLVGGGPHEQYF
DNA: TGTGCCAGCAGCTTAGTTGGGGGGGGGCCCCACGAGCAGTACTTC

size: .
D: TRBD1
J: TRBJ1-5
V: TRBV18
CDR3: CASSPPDRDRYQPQHF
DNA: TGTGCCAGCTCACCACCGGACAGGGATAGATATCAGCCCCAGCATTTT

size: .
D: TRBD1
J: TRBJ2-2
V: TRBV29-1
CDR3: CSGMTGSGGELFF
DNA: TGCAGCGGGATGACAGGGTCAGGCGGGGAGCTGTTTTTT

size: .
D: .
J: TRBJ2-5
V: TRBV5-5
CDR3: CASSSRETQYF
DNA: TGTGCCAGCAGCTCACGGGAGACCCAGTACTTC

size: .
D: TRBD2
J: TRBJ2-5
V: TRBV3-1/TRBV3-2
CDR3: CASRREGKTQYF
DNA: TGTGCCAGCAGGCGGGAGGGAAAGACCCAGTACTTC

size: .
D: TRBD2
J: TRBJ2-2
V: TRBV10-3
CDR3: CAISGTSGGSNTGELFF
DNA: TGTGCCATCAGCGGGACTAGCGGGGGGTCGAACACCGGGGAGCTGTTTTTT

size: few
D: .
J: TRBJ2-7
V: TRBV7-2
CDR3: CASSLETTYEQYF
DNA: TGTGCCAGCAGCTTAGAGACTACCTACGAGCAGTACTTC

size: .
D: .
J: TRBJ2-4
V: TRBV7-9
CDR3: CASSSPSRGKNIQYF
DNA: TGTGCCAGCAGCTCCCCATCCCGGGGCAAAAACATTCAGTACTTC

size: .
D: .
J: TRBJ2-7
V: TRBV3-1/TRBV3-2
CDR3: CASSQASFIHEQYF
DNA: TGTGCCAGCAGCCAGGCTAGCTTTATACACGAGCAGTACTTC

size: .
D: .
J: TRBJ1-3
V: TRBV6-5
CDR3: CASSAGRGSGNTIYF
DNA: TGTGCCAGCAGCGCCGGCAGGGGCTCTGGAAACACCATATATTTT

size: .
D: TRBD1
J: TRBJ2-7
V: TRBV9
CDR3: CASSSGGPYEQYF
DNA: TGTGCCAGCAGCTCAGGGGGCCCCTACGAGCAGTACTTC

size: .
D: TRBD2
J: TRBJ2-1
V: TRBV10-1
CDR3: CASSETSGREQFF
DNA: TGCGCCAGCAGTGAAACTAGCGGTCGTGAGCAGTTCTTC

size: few
D: .
J: TRBJ2-1
V: TRBV6-6
CDR3: CASSPRRGSLQDEQFF
DNA: TGTGCCAGCAGCCCCCGGAGGGGCTCCCTTCAGGATGAGCAGTTCTTC

size: .
D: TRBD1
J: TRBJ1-1
V: TRBV14
CDR3: CASSLTGATEAFF
DNA: TGTGCCAGCAGCCTGACAGGGGCGACTGAAGCTTTCTTT

size: .
D: TRBD1
J: TRBJ2-1
V: TRBV24-1
CDR3: CATSVPGQASRDEQFF
DNA: TGTGCCACCAGTGTCCCGGGACAGGCGAGTCGCGATGAGCAGTTCTTC

size: .
D: .
J: TRBJ2-5
V: TRBV9
CDR3: CASSVAPGGGETQYF
DNA: TGTGCCAGCAGCGTAGCCCCGGGTGGCGGCGAGACCCAGTACTTC

size: .
D: .
J: TRBJ1-1
V: TRBV5-6
CDR3: CASSGRAGAFGNTEAFF
DNA: TGTGCCAGCAGCGGTCGGGCAGGGGCTTTCGGGAACACTGAAGCTTTCTTT

size: .
D: TRBD1
J: TRBJ2-5
V: TRBV5-1
CDR3: CASRGTGQETQYF
DNA: TGCGCCAGCAGAGGGACAGGACAAGAGACCCAGTACTTC

size: .
D: .
J: TRBJ2-7
V: TRBV11-2
CDR3: CASSKPTRDTYEQYF
DNA: TGTGCCAGCAGCAAGCCCACCCGGGACACCTACGAGCAGTACTTC

size: .
D: TRBD1
J: TRBJ2-1
V: TRBV19
CDR3: CASRDSPPNEQFF
DNA: TGTGCCAGCCGGGACAGCCCCCCTAATGAGCAGTTCTTC